This paragraph reports one T cell receptor (beta chain). Its antigen is as yet unknown. Sequencing of DNA taken from cultured CD4+ T cells relied on the Oncomine TCR Beta short-read assay. From the PCR reads, TCRdb called clonotypes with MiXCR, one entry per CDR3 protein. There are approximately 13,000 distinct CDR3 sequences in the sample; 52% occur only once, and about 9% lies in the top ten. The entry originates in a study of vaccination and CD4 T cells after COVID-19. CDR1 is DFQATT and CDR2 is SNEGSKA in the germline V gene (reference sequence). The CDR3 is 15 amino acids. V dropped 5 bases and J dropped 3; count of bases not matched to a gene: 13. Study-wide results and caveats: Convalescent patients had a median about 90% of reactive clones appearing only post-vaccination.

As to treatment: roughly ten-day PBMC culture with coronavirus spike peptide pools or control peptides (ViraFEST assay). IL-2 (around 10 IU/ml) and peptide pools (about 10 ug/ml) were added to cultures of over 1.5 million PBMCs per well. The genes are TRBV20-1 and TRBJ2-7, with 7 nucleotides matching TRBD2. The clonotype comes from a human donor who had recovered from COVID-19. What was sequenced was CD4+ T cells from blood, cultured in vitro. As DNA, the CDR3 is TGCAGTGCTCCCCACCCCGCTAGGACTAGCTACGAGCAGTACTTC. Protein sequence: CSAPHPARTSYEQYF.